The present TCR beta chain was sequenced within a study of tumor and adjacent non-tumor tissue in lung cancer. Study context: There were about 12 adenocarcinoma, a couple of squamous cell carcinoma and 1 small cell lung cancer cases. The patients, about nine men and a few women, were roughly 31 to 85 with stage I to III disease. Study-wide findings and caveats: Significantly higher TCR diversity was found in tumor than normal lung.

This clonotype was recorded at least ten times. The antigen remains undetermined. The library came from three nested PCR rounds adapted from ARM-PCR protocols. TCRdb analysed the multiplex PCR reads with MiXCR anew, one entry per CDR3 protein. The sample shows 100,000 to 150,000 distinct CDR3 sequences, 60% to 70% of them seen only once. This CDR3 has 16 residues. Germline V gene data show CDR1 as DFQATT and CDR2 as SNEGSKA (reference sequence). Losses at the gene ends were 0 bases for V and 1 base for J; bases not matched to a gene: 3. The template was RNA from unsorted bulk tissue. This sequence was found in a young man with non-small cell lung cancer. The V gene is TRBV20-1, the J gene TRBJ2-4; 10 bases map to TRBD2. Sequenced: lung tumor tissue. The CDR3 reads CSAREGSGRAKNIQYF. CDR3 nucleotides: TGCAGTGCTAGAGAAGGTAGCGGGAGGGCCAAAAACATTCAGTACTTC.